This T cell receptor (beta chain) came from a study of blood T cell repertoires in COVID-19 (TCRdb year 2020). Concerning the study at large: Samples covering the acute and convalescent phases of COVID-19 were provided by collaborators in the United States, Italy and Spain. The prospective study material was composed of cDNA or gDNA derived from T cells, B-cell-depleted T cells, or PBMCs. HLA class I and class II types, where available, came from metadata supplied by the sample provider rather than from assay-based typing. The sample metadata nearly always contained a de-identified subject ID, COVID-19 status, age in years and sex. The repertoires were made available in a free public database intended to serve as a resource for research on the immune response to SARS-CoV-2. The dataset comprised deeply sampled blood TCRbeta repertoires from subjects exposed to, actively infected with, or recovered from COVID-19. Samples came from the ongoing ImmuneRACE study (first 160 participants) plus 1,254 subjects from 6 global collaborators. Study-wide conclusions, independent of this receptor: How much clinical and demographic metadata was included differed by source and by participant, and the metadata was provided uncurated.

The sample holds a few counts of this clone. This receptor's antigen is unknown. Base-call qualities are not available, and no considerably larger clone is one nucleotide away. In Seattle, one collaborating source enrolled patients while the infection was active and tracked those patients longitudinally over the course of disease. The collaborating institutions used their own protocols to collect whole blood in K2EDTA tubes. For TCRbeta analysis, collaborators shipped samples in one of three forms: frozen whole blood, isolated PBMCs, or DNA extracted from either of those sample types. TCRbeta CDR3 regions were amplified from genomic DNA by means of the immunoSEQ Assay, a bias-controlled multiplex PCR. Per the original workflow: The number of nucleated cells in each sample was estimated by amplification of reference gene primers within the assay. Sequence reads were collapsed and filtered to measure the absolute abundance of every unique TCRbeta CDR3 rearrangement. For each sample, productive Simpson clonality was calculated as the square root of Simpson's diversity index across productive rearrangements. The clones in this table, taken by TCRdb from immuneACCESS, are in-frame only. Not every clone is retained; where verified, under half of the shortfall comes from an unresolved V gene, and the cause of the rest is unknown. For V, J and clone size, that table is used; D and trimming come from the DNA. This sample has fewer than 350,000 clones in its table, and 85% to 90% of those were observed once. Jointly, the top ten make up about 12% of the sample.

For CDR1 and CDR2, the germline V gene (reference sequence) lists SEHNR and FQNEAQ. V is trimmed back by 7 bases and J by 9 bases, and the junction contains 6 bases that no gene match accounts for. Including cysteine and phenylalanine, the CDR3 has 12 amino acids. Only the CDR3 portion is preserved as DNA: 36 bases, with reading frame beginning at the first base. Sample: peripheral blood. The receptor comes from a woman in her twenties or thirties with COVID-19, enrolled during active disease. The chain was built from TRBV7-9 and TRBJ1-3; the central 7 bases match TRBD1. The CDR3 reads CASKLGGGTIYF. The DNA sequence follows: TGTGCCAGCAAGCTAGGGGGCGGCACCATATATTTT. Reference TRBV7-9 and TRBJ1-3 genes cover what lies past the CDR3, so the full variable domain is DTGVSQNPRHKITKRGQNVTFRCDPISEHNRLYWYRQTLGQGPEFLTYFQNEAQLEKSRLLSDRFSAERPKGSFSTLEIQRTEQGDSAMYLCASKLGGGTIYFGEGSWLTVV.